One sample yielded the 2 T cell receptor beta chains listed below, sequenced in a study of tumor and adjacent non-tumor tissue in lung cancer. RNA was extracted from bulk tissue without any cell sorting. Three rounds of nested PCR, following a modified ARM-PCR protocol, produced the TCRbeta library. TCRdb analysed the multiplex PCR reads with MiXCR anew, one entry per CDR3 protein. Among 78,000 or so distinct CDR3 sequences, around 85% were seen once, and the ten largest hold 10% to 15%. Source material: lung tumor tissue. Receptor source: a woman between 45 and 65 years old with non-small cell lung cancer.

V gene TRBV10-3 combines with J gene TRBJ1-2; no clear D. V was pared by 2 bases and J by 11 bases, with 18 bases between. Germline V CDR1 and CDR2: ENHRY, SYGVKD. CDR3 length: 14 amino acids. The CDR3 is CAISEIVSRAWYTF. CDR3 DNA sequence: TGTGCCATCAGTGAGATAGTCAGCCGTGCTTGGTACACCTTC.

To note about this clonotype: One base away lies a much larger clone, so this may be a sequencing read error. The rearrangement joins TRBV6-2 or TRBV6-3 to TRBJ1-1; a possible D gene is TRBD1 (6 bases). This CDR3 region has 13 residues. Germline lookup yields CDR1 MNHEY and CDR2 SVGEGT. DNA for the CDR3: TGTGCCAGCAGATACTACGACACAGGGGAAGCTTTCTTT. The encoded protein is CASRYYDTGEAFF.